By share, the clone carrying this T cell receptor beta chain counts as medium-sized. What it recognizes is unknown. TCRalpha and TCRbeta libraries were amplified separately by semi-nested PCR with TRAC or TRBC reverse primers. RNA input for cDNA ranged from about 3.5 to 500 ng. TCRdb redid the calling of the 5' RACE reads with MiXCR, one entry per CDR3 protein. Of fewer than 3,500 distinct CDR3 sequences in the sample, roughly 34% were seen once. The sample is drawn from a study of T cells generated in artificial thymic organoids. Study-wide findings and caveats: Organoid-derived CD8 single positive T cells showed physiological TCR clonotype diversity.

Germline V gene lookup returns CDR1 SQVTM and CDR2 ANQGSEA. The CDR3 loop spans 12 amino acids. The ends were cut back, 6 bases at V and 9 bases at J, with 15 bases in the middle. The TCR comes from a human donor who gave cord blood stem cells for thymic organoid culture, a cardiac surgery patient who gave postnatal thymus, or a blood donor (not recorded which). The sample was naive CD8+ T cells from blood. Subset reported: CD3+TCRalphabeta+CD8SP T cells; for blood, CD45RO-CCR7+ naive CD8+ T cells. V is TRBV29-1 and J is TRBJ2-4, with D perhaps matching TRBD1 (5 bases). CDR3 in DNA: TGCAGCGTGGGGTGGGGCGGCGGCATTCAGTACTTC. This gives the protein CSVGWGGGIQYF.